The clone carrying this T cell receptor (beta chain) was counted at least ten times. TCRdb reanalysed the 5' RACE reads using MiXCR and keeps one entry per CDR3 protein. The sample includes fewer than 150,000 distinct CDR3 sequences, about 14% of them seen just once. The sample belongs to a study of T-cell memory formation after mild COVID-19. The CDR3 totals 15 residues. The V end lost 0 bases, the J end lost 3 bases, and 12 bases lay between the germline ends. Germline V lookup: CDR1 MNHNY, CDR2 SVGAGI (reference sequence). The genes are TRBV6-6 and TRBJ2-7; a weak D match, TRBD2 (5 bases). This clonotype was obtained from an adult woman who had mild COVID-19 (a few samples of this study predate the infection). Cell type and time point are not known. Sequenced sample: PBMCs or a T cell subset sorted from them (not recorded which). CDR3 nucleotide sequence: TGTGCCAGCAGTTACTCCGTGGGAGCCGGCTACGAGCAGTACTTC. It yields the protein CASSYSVGAGYEQYF.